One sample yielded the 7 T cell receptor beta chains listed below, sequenced in a study of spatial heterogeneity in lung cancer. Study-wide findings and caveats: For expanded intratumoral alpha and beta TCRs, counts tracked tumor mutation counts.

TCRdb redid the calling of the 5' RACE reads with MiXCR, one entry per CDR3 protein. This sample yields several thousand distinct CDR3 sequences, of which under 7% are seen a single time; 25% to 40% belongs to the top ten. The time point is: sample taken at primary tumor resection. These receptors have no identified antigens. The sequenced sample was lung tumor tissue, obtained at surgery. The receptors originated from a male donor with early-stage non-small cell lung cancer.

The J gene is TRBJ2-3, the V gene TRBV7-9, with 10 bases that match TRBD2. V lost 5 bases and J lost 1; bases outside the gene matches: 3. The germline gives CDR1 SEHNR, CDR2 FQNEAQ (reference sequence). This CDR3 has 15 residues. Written as DNA, the CDR3 is TGTGCCAGCAGCCCTAGCGGGAGTGGCACAGATACGCAGTATTTT. Its protein product is CASSPSGSGTDTQYF.

This clonotype is deemed medium-sized (0.01 to 0.1%). J is TRBJ1-5 and V is TRBV6-2 or TRBV6-3; 7 bases line up with TRBD1. Germline V gene data show CDR1 as MNHEY and CDR2 as SVGEGT. The CDR3 spans 14 residues. The trim removed 5 bases at V and 1 base at J, leaving 2 bases unmatched. In DNA form, the CDR3 reads TGTGCCAGCAGTCAGGGGGGAAGCAATCAGCCCCAGCATTTT. Its protein is CASSQGGSNQPQHF.

This clonotype occurred many times. V and J are TRBV29-1 and TRBJ2-2, with 7 nucleotides matching TRBD2. The CDR3 is made up of 15 amino acids. In germline, CDR1 is SQVTM, CDR2 ANQGSEA. V was pared by 7 bases and J by 1 base, with 9 bases of the junction left unmatched. The CDR3 loop is CSGRDYSKNTGELFF. Here the CDR3 DNA reads TGCAGCGGCCGGGACTATTCTAAGAACACCGGGGAGCTGTTTTTT.

The table lists this clonotype with many counts. V gene TRBV18 combines with J gene TRBJ2-7; tentative D call: TRBD2 (5 bases). CDR1 and CDR2 (germline): KGHSH, LQKENI. V was clipped by 2 bases and J by 3 bases, with 14 bases between them. CDR3 length: 15 residues. The CDR3 sequence is CASSPVGEIYYEQYF. CDR3 nucleotide sequence: TGTGCCAGCTCACCAGTCGGGGAAATATACTACGAGCAGTACTTC.

This clonotype is judged medium-sized. The chain recombines TRBV25-1 with TRBJ1-1; 9 bases line up with TRBD1. Germline loops: CDR1 MGHDK, CDR2 SYGVNS. V lost 6 bases to trimming and J lost 4 bases; unmatched junction nucleotides: 6. The CDR3 length is 14 residues. In nucleotides, the CDR3 is TGTGCCAGCAGGCGGACAGGGGAAGGCACTGAAGCTTTCTTT. It codes for CASRRTGEGTEAFF.

This clonotype is labeled as medium-sized. This chain joins TRBV9 and TRBJ2-1, with 11 bases aligning to TRBD2. The CDR3 has 18 residues. V lost 3 bases to trimming and J lost 7 bases; unmatched junction nucleotides: 15. Germline V lookup: CDR1 SGDLS, CDR2 YYNGEE. CDR3 coding DNA: TGTGCCAGCAGCGACTTTAGCGGGAGGGCCGATAGTACGAATGAGCAGTTCTTC. Amino acids: CASSDFSGRADSTNEQFF.

The CDR3 loop is CASSLRTGRMGHNEQFF. The CDR3 bases are TGTGCCAGCAGCCTCAGGACAGGTCGTATGGGACACAATGAGCAGTTCTTC. The chain recombines TRBV7-2 with TRBJ2-1; 7 bases match TRBD1. This CDR3 has 17 residues. Germline assignment: CDR1 SGHTA and CDR2 FQGNSA. J was trimmed by 5 bases and V by 5 bases; bases with no gene match: 15.